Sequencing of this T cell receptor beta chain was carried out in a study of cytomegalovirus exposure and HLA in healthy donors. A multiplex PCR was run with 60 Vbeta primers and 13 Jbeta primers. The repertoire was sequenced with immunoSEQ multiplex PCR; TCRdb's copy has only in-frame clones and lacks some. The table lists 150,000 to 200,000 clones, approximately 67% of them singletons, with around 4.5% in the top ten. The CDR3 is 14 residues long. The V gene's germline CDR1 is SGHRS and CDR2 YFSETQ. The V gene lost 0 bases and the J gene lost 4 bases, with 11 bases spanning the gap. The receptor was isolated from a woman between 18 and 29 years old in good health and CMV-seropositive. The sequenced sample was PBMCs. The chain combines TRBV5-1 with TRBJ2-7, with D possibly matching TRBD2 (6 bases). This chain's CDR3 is CASSLVQGGYEQYF. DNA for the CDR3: TGCGCCAGCAGCTTGGTGCAGGGAGGTTACGAGCAGTACTTC.